The clone carrying this T cell receptor beta chain was counted between two and nine times. These data come from a study of blood T cell repertoires in COVID-19. The method was immunoSEQ multiplex PCR; TCRdb's version includes in-frame clones alone and lacks a portion of them. Of 70,000 to 80,000 clones listed, more than 65% are singletons. This CDR3 comprises 17 residues. V was cut by 4 bases and J by 4 bases, with 20 bases left in between. Looked up from germline, CDR1 is LGHDT and CDR2 is YNNKEL (reference sequence). The chain combines TRBV3-1 (or the pseudogene TRBV3-2) with TRBJ1-3; D may be TRBD1 (6 bases). Input material: peripheral blood. This TCR derives from a middle-aged man with acute or convalescent COVID-19. The CDR3: CASSPDLSTGIGNTIYF. As DNA, the CDR3 is TGTGCCAGCAGCCCAGACTTATCGACAGGTATCGGAAACACCATATATTTT.